This T cell receptor (beta chain) was sequenced during a study of shared clonotypes between healthy human individuals. For this clone: The antigen is unknown.

Study results and limitations: Enrolling few donors narrowed the genetic and exposure-history diversity that was represented.

Germline CDR1 MNHEY, CDR2 SMNVEV (reference sequence). Trimming took 5 bases from V and 5 from J; bases not matched to a gene: 12. The CDR3 sequence is 16 residues long. It was CD45RO-negative cells, positively selected for CCR7, that made up naive CD8 cells, with terminally differentiated effector memory CD45RA+ cells excluded. The assay was immunoSEQ multiplex PCR, and TCRdb's table has in-frame clones only and misses some. Among roughly 890,000 clones listed, roughly 92% were seen once. What was sequenced was naive CD8+ T cells sorted from blood. The rearrangement uses TRBV27 and TRBJ2-1; 7 nucleotides match TRBD1. The TCR was taken from a man aged 30 to 39 in good health. The CDR3 DNA reads as TGTGCCAGCAGTCCATGGGGGACAGCAAGCCACAATGAGCAGTTCTTC. Its protein is CASSPWGTASHNEQFF.